This T cell receptor beta chain was observed in a study of coeliac disease. Background on the study: Each coeliac patient was active, refractory type I, or diet-controlled. Findings and limits, study-wide: The authors considered this approach unsuitable for unbiased detection of gliadin-specific T cells. Lower clonality than controls marked TRB and TRG repertoires from active celiac intraepithelial and lamina propria samples. Largely private TRB repertoires meant most sequences were sample-unique.

Profiled with immunoSEQ multiplex PCR; TCRdb holds only in-frame clones, not every one. Here the sample spans 3,800 or so clones, 66% being singletons. Remarks on this clone: Its target is not known.

What was sequenced was intraepithelial lymphocytes from the gut. This TCR came from a woman younger than 30 with active celiac disease.

For the CDR3, the DNA is TGCAGCGTTGCCCACCGGGACAGGGGCTATGGCTACACCTTC. Translated, it gives CSVAHRDRGYGYTF. The chain links TRBV29-1 to TRBJ1-2, with 10 bases aligning to TRBD1. The CDR3 is 14 residues long. Trimming took 4 bases from V and 4 from J; bases not matched to a gene: 6. CDR1 SQVTM and CDR2 ANQGSEA come from the germline V gene.